The entry below describes one T cell receptor (beta chain). This clonotype showed up many times. Its antigen is not yet known. Within one base of it there is no much larger clone, and no base qualities were kept. According to the germline V gene (reference sequence), CDR1 reads LNHNV and CDR2 reads YYDKDF. The CDR3 spans 13 residues, from the cysteine through the phenylalanine. Only CDR3 DNA remains: 39 bases, in frame from the first base. V drops 4 bases and J drops 5 bases, leaving 10 bases in between. In light of the paper, this sample's time point label describes: newly diagnosed GD, antithyroid drugs for less than 3 months. RNA was extracted from PBMCs in TRIzol for both TCR sequencing and RNA sequencing. The diagnosis of Graves' disease was made according to American Thyroid Association guidelines. Patients for the study were recruited at an endocrinology department in Xi'an, China. From each patient, approximately 10 milliliters of peripheral blood was collected into an EDTA anticoagulant tube. PBMCs were isolated by Ficoll Paque Plus density gradient separation without further T cell sorting. An Agilent 2100 Bioanalyzer and agarose gel were used to assess RNA quality, and a NanoDrop 2000 was used to measure RNA concentration.

This record comes from a study of regulatory T cells in long-lasting Graves disease (dated by TCRdb to 2020 to 2022). A note on the overall study: Newly diagnosed Graves' disease patients had taken antithyroid drugs for less than 3 months. The study was registered as a clinical trial and conducted in China. This study used TCR sequencing and RNA sequencing of peripheral blood to compare persistent Graves' disease patients against newly diagnosed Graves' disease patients. A total of around 35 samples underwent TCR sequencing: some 13 from persistent and about 20 from newly diagnosed Graves' disease patients. The investigation overall reported the following: As a limitation, the authors acknowledged that the small sample size may reduce accuracy. Only the TCR beta chain was sequenced and analyzed. Preferential use of TRBV28, TRBJ1-2 and TRBJ2-5 was observed in persistent disease, whereas TRBV20-1 and TRBJ2-1 were favored in newly diagnosed disease. Peripheral blood alone was examined, since thyroid tissue, which constituted the primary lesion, could not be accessed. More public clonotypes were shared among persistent patients (about 2,800) than among newly diagnosed patients (approximately 930). Lower TCR Shannon entropy and fewer highly expanded clones were observed in persistent Graves' disease patients than in newly diagnosed patients, which suggested clonal expansion.

Library preparation was by multiplex PCR. Sequencing instrument: Illumina HiSeq 4000. To build TCR beta libraries, CDR3 regions were amplified by Arm-PCR using iRepertoire HTBI primers. Before sequencing, the PCR products went through gel purification. The study's own analysis went as follows. A total of around 66 TRBV and 14 TRBJ segments were identified across samples and were used for gene usage analysis of CDR3 amino acid clonotypes. COPE and FqMerger were used to merge filtered high-quality paired reads into contigs. BLAST was used to align contigs to the IMGT TRBV, TRBD and TRBJ reference genes, and CDR3 was defined following IMGT. Clonotypes above 0.1% frequency were classified as highly expanded clones. Shannon entropy served as the measure of repertoire diversity, while the Gini coefficient captured V-J evenness. A clonotype found in more than one individual was treated as public. TCRdb trimmed public reads at Q25 via fastp, called clones via MiXCR and kept in-frame beta chains. When rows share a CDR3 protein, they turn into one entry using the most common DNA and genes. The V and J calls shown here were made by TCRdb, not taken from the authors' results. The sample table shows 450,000 to 500,000 distinct CDR3 sequences, and about 17% are seen once. The ten largest clones take up more than 9% of the sample.

These data were also reused for a study on T cells in Graves' hyperthyroidism and ophthalmopathy. As the second paper documents: Stable Graves' hyperthyroidism was defined as the absence of progression to ophthalmopathy over 18 months of follow-up. Hyperthyroidism patients were aged 18 to 65 years and newly diagnosed, with disease duration of less than 2 months. Any patient with an uncontrolled infection, another autoimmune disease, pregnancy or lactation was excluded. Clinical symptoms, serum thyroxine and TRAb, thyroid ultrasound, and orbital computed tomography formed the basis for the diagnoses. For the first round of RT-PCR on the TCR CDR3, the HTBI primer set was used together with the Qiagen OneStep RT-PCR kit. Blood samples also contained most of the expanded thyroid clonotypes (frequency above 0.001), which suggests that blood repertoires may reflect thyroid immune responses. A 13 V-J signature model separated ophthalmopathy from stable hyperthyroidism, with roughly 88% sensitivity and approximately 81% specificity in cross-validation and 80%/75% in testing. In validation, progression to ophthalmopathy was predicted by the model with more than 65% sensitivity and just over 72% specificity, a median of about 6.4 months before onset. A discovery cohort of about a hundred patients, about 44 with Graves' ophthalmopathy and approximately 55 with stable Graves' hyperthyroidism, was used to find distinguishing TCR V-J signatures. Whether ophthalmopathy could be predicted prospectively was tested in an independent validation cohort made up of approximately 19 hyperthyroidism patients plus 17 patients who later progressed to ophthalmopathy. For training and testing, the approximately 92 patients in the discovery cohort were randomly divided in a 7:3 ratio. In roughly six Graves' hyperthyroidism patients, the study also compared T-cell repertoires from thyroid tissue with T-cell repertoires from blood. Following sampling, methimazole starting at 30 mg daily was given to hyperthyroidism patients, and high-dose intravenous methylprednisolone was given to ophthalmopathy patients. Libraries were constructed in a second round of multiplex PCR, after which size selection and purification were performed. The libraries were sequenced on an Illumina HiSeq2000 using paired-end 100 bp reads. SOAPnuke was used to process the raw data, with reads discarded if the reads contained adapters or uncalled bases, had a mean Phred below 15, or lacked an exact constant-primer or identifier match. High-quality paired reads were merged using COPE v1.2.5, and each unique nucleotide sequence was defined as a clonotype. MiTCR v1.1 was used to align clonotypes to the IMGT TRBV, TRBD and TRBJ reference segments. The analysis included only V-J combinations with a frequency above 0.0001, which together covered roughly 99% of the repertoires. The TCS score was defined as the ratio of F50 (clonal expansion) to E x V (chaos), calculated using BLOSUM62-based TCRdist between CDR3 peptides within each V-J. Welch's t-statistics and random forest reduced roughly 530 V-J features to roughly 13, which were used in a naive Bayes classifier (R e1071). Sample size was not statistically predetermined, and investigators were not blinded to group allocation. The paper describes TCR Vbeta CDR3 sequencing of 140 or so peripheral blood samples, made up of 43 ophthalmopathy patients, 70 to 75 hyperthyroidism patients and 17 progressor patients.

Sequencing was performed on peripheral blood mononuclear cells (PBMCs), taken at new diagnosis, from a patient treated with antithyroid drugs. Here the chain combines TRBV15 and TRBJ2-3; TRBD2 is a weak D gene call, 6 bases matching. The receptor was derived from a man aged 40-49 years with Graves disease. Donor details come from another sample of the same person, matched by shared clones. For the CDR3, the sequence is CATSTWGVDTQYF. The nucleotide sequence is given as TGTGCCACCAGCACATGGGGGGTAGATACGCAGTATTTT.